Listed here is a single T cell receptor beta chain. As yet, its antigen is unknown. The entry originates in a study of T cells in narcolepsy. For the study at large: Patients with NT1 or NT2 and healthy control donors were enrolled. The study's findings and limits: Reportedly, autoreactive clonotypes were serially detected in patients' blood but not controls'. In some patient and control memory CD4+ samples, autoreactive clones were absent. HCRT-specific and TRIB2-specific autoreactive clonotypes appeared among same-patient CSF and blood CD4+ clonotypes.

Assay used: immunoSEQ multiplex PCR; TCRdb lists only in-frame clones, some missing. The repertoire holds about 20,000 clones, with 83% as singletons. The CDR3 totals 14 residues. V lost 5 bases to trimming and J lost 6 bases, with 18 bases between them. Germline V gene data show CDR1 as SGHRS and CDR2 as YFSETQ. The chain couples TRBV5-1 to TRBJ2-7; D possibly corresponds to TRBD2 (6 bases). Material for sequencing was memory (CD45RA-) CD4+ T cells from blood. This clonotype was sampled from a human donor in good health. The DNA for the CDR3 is TGCGCCAGCAGGGACTGGGAGGTGAGTGGCGAGCAGTACTTC. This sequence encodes CASRDWEVSGEQYF.